Listed here is a single T cell receptor (beta chain). Its antigen remains unknown. Germline loops: CDR1 MNHEY, CDR2 SVGEGT. The V end lost 4 bases, the J end lost 4 bases, and 13 bases lay between the germline ends. The CDR3 sequence is 14 residues long. The record originates from a study of yellow fever vaccine responses in identical twins. Study-level results: A vaccine T cell response that seemed partly convergent and partly personalized was reported in twins.

Via MiXCR, TCRdb re-called the RT-PCR reads, giving one row per CDR3 protein. The repertoire has about 3,600 distinct CDR3 sequences, around 73% of them found once; the top ten carry 6.5% to 8%. The specimen was T cells from blood (PBMCs), unsorted or a sorted subset (not recorded which), collected before or after yellow fever vaccination (not recorded which). The J gene is TRBJ1-1, the V gene TRBV6-2 or TRBV6-3; maybe TRBD1 (6 bases). This sequence originates from a young woman who received the yellow fever vaccine. The CDR3 DNA is TGTGCCAGCAGTTCCACAAACAGGGCCACTGAAGCTTTCTTT. Its translation: CASSSTNRATEAFF.